This T cell receptor beta chain was captured by sequencing in a study of response to subunit inactivated influenza vaccine. Study-wide results and caveats: Seasonal influenza vaccination, on each occasion, was suggested by the authors to recruit few new T cells.

V lost 2 bases and J lost 9, with 8 bases in between. This CDR3 contains 13 residues. Germline CDR1 is KGHSH and CDR2 is LQKENI. TCRdb re-derived calls from the RT-PCR reads in MiXCR, one entry per CDR3 protein. The table has roughly 700,000 distinct CDR3 sequences, roughly 14% seen once. Details on this clonotype: Its antigen is as yet unknown.

V and J are TRBV18 and TRBJ1-6; possibly TRBD1 for D (5 bases). Material: PBMCs from blood, obtained 14 to 15 days before vaccination. The sequence was obtained from a man aged 45-65 years who received an inactivated influenza vaccine. This CDR3 reads CASSPMQGSPLHF. The CDR3 coding sequence is TGTGCCAGCTCACCAATGCAGGGTTCACCCCTCCACTTT.